These 7 T cell receptor beta chains were all obtained from the same sample, sequenced in a study of tissue T cells after allogeneic stem cell transplantation. TCRdb keeps only in-frame clones here, not all; method: immunoSEQ multiplex PCR. Here the sample spans about 21,000 clones, 60% to 80% being singletons. Sequencing was done on a sample of blood. The source is a female BALB/c mouse in good health. This strain's MHC haplotype is H2-d.

As for this clone: Gene names and germline match the mouse. The missing CDR3 end, 1 residue past where the read stops, is filled in from the germline J gene. This chain links TRBV20 with TRBJ1-2; no clear D gene. CDR3 length: 13 amino acids. Germline values: CDR1 GFQATS, CDR2 STVNSAI. V dropped 4 bases and J dropped 0 bases, with 9 bases sitting between them. Partial CDR3 DNA: TGTGGTGCTAAGGAGGTCACAAACTCCGACTACACC. Protein sequence: CGAKEVTNSDYT. The full CDR3 is CGAKEVTNSDYTF. The whole variable domain, remainder taken from reference TRBV20 and TRBJ1-2, is GALVYQYPRRTICKSGTSMRMECQAVGFQATSVAWYRQSPQKTFELIALSTVNSAIKYEQNFTQEKFPISHPNLSFSSMTVLNAYLEDRGLYLCGAKEVTNSDYTFGSGTRLLVI.

A note on this clone: The genes are named according to mouse. The read gets to within 1 residue of the CDR3 end, and the germline J gene fills in the rest. The rearrangement uses TRBV17 and TRBJ2-5, with TRBD2 matching over 12 bases. In germline, CDR1 is MNHDT, CDR2 YYDKIL. The V gene end was trimmed by 5 bases and the J gene end by 5 bases; junction bases not matched to a gene: 5. This CDR3 spans 15 amino acids. CDR3 in amino acids: CASSRLGGRPDTQYF. CDR3 DNA (partial): TGTGCTAGCAGTCGACTGGGGGGGCGTCCAGACACCCAGTAC. The variable domain in full, with the rest retrieved from reference TRBV17 and TRBJ2-5, is DTTVKQNPRYKLARVGKPVNLICSQTMNHDTMYWYQKKPNQAPKLLLFYYDKILNREADTFEKFQSSRPNNSFCSLYIGSAGLEYSAMYLCASSRLGGRPDTQYFGPGTRLLVL.

A remark on this clone: The germline and genes are mouse ones. Incomplete CDR3 DNA: TGTGCCAGCAGTTTAGGGGGGCTTGAACAGTAC. This codes for CASSLGGLEQY. The whole CDR3 protein is CASSLGGLEQYF. The chain couples TRBV14 to TRBJ2-7, with a weak D call TRBD2 (7 bases). The read terminates 1 residue ahead of where the CDR3 ends, so the germline J gene completes it. The ends were cut back, 2 bases at V and 6 bases at J, with 9 bases in the middle. The CDR3 has 12 residues. The germline gives CDR1 SGHDT, CDR2 FRDEAV.

About this clone: Gene names follow the mouse nomenclature. The read falls 1 residue short of the CDR3 end, and the missing part is taken from the germline J gene. This chain joins TRBV2 and TRBJ1-3; the D gene is possibly TRBD1 (6 bases). The CDR3 has 16 amino acids. V dropped 1 base and J dropped 0 bases, with 10 bases sitting between them. Germline CDR1 LGHNA, CDR2 YSYQKL. The CDR3 loop is CASSQGPDSSGNTLYF. CDR3 bases read: TGTGCCAGCAGCCAAGGCCCGGACAGTTCTGGAAATACGCTCTAT.

Comments on this clone: Gene and germline names: mouse. CDR3 residues: CASSQGTGGLLAEQFF. The part of the CDR3 DNA that was read is TGTGCCAGCAGCCAAGGGACTGGGGGGTTATTAGCTGAGCAGTTC. The genes are TRBV5 and TRBJ2-1; 11 nucleotides agree with TRBD2. The CDR3 end is not reached by the read, which stops 1 residue before it; the germline J gene fills it in. This CDR3 comprises 16 residues. The germline V gene encodes CDR1 LGHNA and CDR2 YNLKQL (reference sequence). Losses at the gene ends were 1 base for V and 7 bases for J; bases not matched to a gene: 6.

In regard to this clone: Each gene name is a mouse one. The read falls 1 residue short of the CDR3 end, and the missing part is taken from the germline J gene. The chain is built from TRBV13-2 and TRBJ2-4, with 8 nucleotides matching TRBD2. This CDR3 comprises 16 residues. The germline gives CDR1 NNHNN, CDR2 SYGAGS (reference sequence). J was trimmed by 0 bases and V by 1 base; bases with no gene match: 4. The CDR3 region is CASGDRLGTSQNTLYF. The DNA read from the CDR3 is TGTGCCAGCGGTGATCGACTGGGGACTAGTCAAAACACCTTGTAC.

As concerns this clone: Gene names and germline refer to mouse. The CDR3 extends 1 residue past the end of the read, so its final part is completed from the germline J gene. V is TRBV14 and J is TRBJ1-1; 7 nucleotides match TRBD1. The V gene end was trimmed by 4 bases and the J gene end by 4 bases; junction bases not matched to a gene: 4. The CDR3 spans 13 residues. Germline V gives CDR1 SGHDT, CDR2 FRDEAV. The CDR3 region is CASSHRGGTEVFF. CDR3 DNA, as far as it was read: TGTGCCAGCAGTCACAGGGGAGGCACAGAAGTCTTC.